These T cell receptor beta chains were read from a single sample in a study of beta chain features in type 1 diabetes. The data were produced by immunoSEQ multiplex PCR, yet TCRdb's version contains in-frame clones alone and is incomplete. The sample has more than 300,000 clones; 10% to 15% are singletons. Material for sequencing was naive CD4+ T cells from blood. The source is a man between 18 and 35 years old in good health. CDR3s include the opening cysteine and the closing phenylalanine or tryptophan. D genes are given only for firm matches. The size of a clone is reported for some rows only, either as once, few or many, or as a class for expanded clones.

TRBJ2-5 TRBV7-9 . few TGTGCCAGCAGCTTATGGGTTGGACAGCAGAACCAAGAGACCCAGTACTTC CASSLWVGQQNQETQYF
TRBJ2-7 TRBV28 . few TGTGCCAGCAGTCCACCGACACTTCACTACGAGCAGTACTTC CASSPPTLHYEQYF
TRBJ2-7 TRBV19 . few TGTGCCAGTAGTATAACAGGGAAGGCCGAGCAGTACTTC CASSITGKAEQYF
TRBJ2-1 TRBV5-1 . . TGCGCCAGCTTCGCCGAGGACAATGAGCAGTTCTTC CASFAEDNEQFF
TRBJ2-7 TRBV7-9 . . TGTGCCAGCAGGCGGAGCTCCTACGAGCAGTACTTC CASRRSSYEQYF
TRBJ1-3 TRBV18 . . TGTGCCAGCTCACCGGGGGGACTGTACTCTGGAAACACCATATATTTT CASSPGGLYSGNTIYF
TRBJ2-1 TRBV10-3 . . TGTGCCATCAGTGAGTCGGGAGGCCGCTCCTTAGGGCCGTTCTTC CAISESGGRSLGPFF
TRBJ2-7 TRBV7-2 TRBD2 . TGTGCCAGCAGCTTATTCCTAGCGGGGGGGGAGGAGCAGTACTTC CASSLFLAGGEEQYF
TRBJ2-7 TRBV6-5 . . TGTGCCAGCAGTCGTCATGGACAGACCTACGAGCAGTACTTC CASSRHGQTYEQYF
TRBJ1-1 TRBV5-4 . . TGTGCCAGCAACCAAGAATTGGAGGGCCCAGCTTTCTTT CASNQELEGPAFF
TRBJ1-1 TRBV6-5 . few TGTGCCAGCAGTTCAGTTGAAGCTTTCTTT CASSSVEAFF
TRBJ2-7 TRBV30 TRBD2 . TGTGCCTGGAGTGTTGGACTAGCGGGGACCTACGAGCAGTACTTC CAWSVGLAGTYEQYF
TRBJ2-3 TRBV11-3 . few TGTGCCAGCAGTTGGCGGGGGCTTAGCACAGATACGCAGTATTTT CASSWRGLSTDTQYF
TRBJ2-3 TRBV14 . . TGTGCCAGCAGCCAAGACTCACAGGGTGGCGATACGCAGTATTTT CASSQDSQGGDTQYF